The entry below describes one T cell receptor beta chain. The junction differs from germline at one of its ends, possibly a read error. The CDR3 has 16 residues. This specimen comes from a study of T-cell reconstitution after alpha-beta-depleted transplantation in children. A TCRbeta library incorporating unique molecular identifiers was prepared. MiXCR was run by TCRdb on the PCR reads, yielding one entry per CDR3 protein. The sample carries fewer than 700,000 distinct CDR3 sequences, around 23% recorded once. This TCR came from a boy less than two years old who had a stem cell transplant for acute myeloid leukemia, so the T cells may come from the graft donor. The rearrangement uses TRBV12-3 or TRBV12-4 and TRBJ2-2; 7 nucleotides align to TRBD1. The source material was PBMCs, mostly from graft donor cells, sampled 360 days after TCRalphabeta/CD19-depleted stem cell transplant. This chain's CDR3 is CASSFYPRGYTEELFF. DNA for the CDR3: TGTGCCAGCAGTTTCTATCCCAGGGGGTACACCGAGGAGCTGTTTTTT.